A selection of T cell receptor beta chains follows, all from one sample in a study of blood T cell repertoires in COVID-19. Sequencing used immunoSEQ multiplex PCR; TCRdb keeps in-frame clones, though not all of them. The sample lists 200,000 or so clones; 81% were seen once. The sequenced sample consisted of peripheral blood. The receptors were gathered from a woman aged 80 or older with COVID-19, enrolled during active disease. Both conserved end residues are part of each CDR3. The D gene is left open where the match is weak. Clone size is not always given. Where it is, it says once, few, many or a class for expanded clones.

clone_size: .; j_call: TRBJ2-2; v_call: TRBV6-5; d_call: .; cdr3_aa: CASSYRAGGELFF; cdr3_nt: TGTGCCAGCAGTTACCGAGCGGGCGGGGAGCTGTTTTTT
clone_size: .; j_call: TRBJ1-5; v_call: TRBV18; d_call: .; cdr3_aa: CASSPRAGDSNQPQHF; cdr3_nt: TGTGCCAGCTCACCACGGGCAGGGGATAGCAATCAGCCCCAGCATTTT
clone_size: .; j_call: TRBJ1-2; v_call: TRBV20-1; d_call: TRBD1; cdr3_aa: CSASPAGQGNYGYTF; cdr3_nt: TGCAGTGCTAGTCCTGCGGGACAGGGAAACTATGGCTACACCTTC
clone_size: .; j_call: TRBJ2-6; v_call: TRBV5-1; d_call: .; cdr3_aa: CASSLGRAGANVLTF; cdr3_nt: TGCGCCAGCAGCTTGGGCAGGGCTGGGGCCAACGTCCTGACTTTC
clone_size: once; j_call: TRBJ1-5; v_call: TRBV18; d_call: .; cdr3_aa: CASSHKAVSNQPQHF; cdr3_nt: TGTGCCAGCTCGCATAAGGCGGTTAGCAATCAGCCCCAGCATTTT
clone_size: once; j_call: TRBJ2-7; v_call: TRBV7-8; d_call: .; cdr3_aa: CASSLEGGSYEQYF; cdr3_nt: TGTGCCAGCAGCTTAGAAGGAGGGTCCTACGAGCAGTACTTC
clone_size: .; j_call: TRBJ2-7; v_call: TRBV5-1; d_call: TRBD1; cdr3_aa: CASSVGTVGTIYEQYF; cdr3_nt: TGCGCCAGCAGCGTCGGGACAGTGGGAACGATATACGAGCAGTACTTC
clone_size: once; j_call: TRBJ2-3; v_call: TRBV28; d_call: .; cdr3_aa: CASSEGAGGSADTQYF; cdr3_nt: TGTGCCAGCAGTGAGGGGGCAGGGGGGTCCGCAGATACGCAGTATTTT
clone_size: .; j_call: TRBJ1-5; v_call: TRBV30; d_call: TRBD1; cdr3_aa: CAWSLPRDRGLQSAQHF; cdr3_nt: TGTGCCTGGAGTCTGCCCCGGGACAGGGGGCTGCAATCAGCCCAGCATTTT
clone_size: few; j_call: TRBJ2-3; v_call: TRBV19; d_call: TRBD1; cdr3_aa: CASRRQGGTDTQYF; cdr3_nt: TGTGCCAGTAGGCGACAGGGGGGCACAGATACGCAGTATTTT
clone_size: few; j_call: TRBJ2-4; v_call: TRBV7-8; d_call: TRBD1; cdr3_aa: CASSPHRDRLAKNIQYF; cdr3_nt: TGTGCCAGCAGCCCCCACCGGGACAGACTAGCCAAAAACATTCAGTACTTC
clone_size: .; j_call: TRBJ2-5; v_call: TRBV5-1; d_call: TRBD1; cdr3_aa: CASSLRDRGRGETQYF; cdr3_nt: TGCGCCAGCAGCCTCCGGGACAGGGGGCGCGGGGAGACCCAGTACTTC
clone_size: .; j_call: TRBJ2-2; v_call: TRBV12-3/TRBV12-4; d_call: .; cdr3_aa: CASTSTGELFF; cdr3_nt: TGTGCCAGCACCTCTACCGGGGAGCTGTTTTTT
clone_size: .; j_call: TRBJ2-3; v_call: TRBV7-8; d_call: .; cdr3_aa: CASSLERSGADTQYF; cdr3_nt: TGTGCCAGCAGCTTAGAAAGGAGCGGCGCAGATACGCAGTATTTT
clone_size: .; j_call: TRBJ2-1; v_call: TRBV5-1; d_call: TRBD1; cdr3_aa: CASSRSGTVNWNEQFF; cdr3_nt: TGCGCCAGCAGCAGGTCCGGGACAGTCAATTGGAATGAGCAGTTCTTC
clone_size: .; j_call: TRBJ1-2; v_call: TRBV6-5; d_call: TRBD1; cdr3_aa: CASSYSTGPYGYTF; cdr3_nt: TGTGCCAGCAGTTACTCGACAGGGCCCTATGGCTACACCTTC
clone_size: .; j_call: TRBJ2-7; v_call: TRBV5-1; d_call: TRBD2; cdr3_aa: CASRLAGTYEQYF; cdr3_nt: TGCGCCAGCAGGCTAGCGGGGACCTACGAGCAGTACTTC
clone_size: .; j_call: TRBJ1-6; v_call: TRBV28; d_call: .; cdr3_aa: CASNWGSSPLHF; cdr3_nt: TGTGCCAGCAACTGGGGCAGTTCACCCCTCCACTTT
clone_size: once; j_call: TRBJ1-1; v_call: TRBV4-3; d_call: .; cdr3_aa: CASSQVRQQNTEAFF; cdr3_nt: TGCGCCAGCAGCCAAGTGAGACAACAGAACACTGAAGCTTTCTTT
clone_size: .; j_call: TRBJ1-1; v_call: TRBV5-5; d_call: .; cdr3_aa: CASSSFLMDKNTEAFF; cdr3_nt: TGTGCCAGCAGCTCGTTTTTGATGGACAAGAACACTGAAGCTTTCTTT
clone_size: once; j_call: TRBJ2-3; v_call: TRBV7-2; d_call: TRBD2; cdr3_aa: CASSWGGGIDTQYF; cdr3_nt: TGTGCCAGCAGCTGGGGCGGGGGAATCGATACGCAGTATTTT
clone_size: .; j_call: TRBJ1-6; v_call: TRBV3-1/TRBV3-2; d_call: .; cdr3_aa: CASSQAREANSPLHF; cdr3_nt: TGTGCCAGCAGCCAAGCCCGGGAGGCAAATTCACCCCTCCACTTT
clone_size: .; j_call: TRBJ2-7; v_call: TRBV7-2; d_call: .; cdr3_aa: CASSLVHSLANNEQYF; cdr3_nt: TGTGCCAGCAGCTTAGTACATAGCCTAGCGAACAACGAGCAGTACTTC
clone_size: .; j_call: TRBJ1-3; v_call: TRBV6-5; d_call: .; cdr3_aa: CASSYGRESSGNTIYF; cdr3_nt: TGTGCCAGCAGTTACGGGCGGGAGAGCTCTGGAAACACCATATATTTT
clone_size: many; j_call: TRBJ1-2; v_call: TRBV19; d_call: TRBD1; cdr3_aa: CASSPATGVIGYTF; cdr3_nt: TGTGCCAGTAGCCCCGCGACAGGGGTTATAGGCTACACCTTC
clone_size: once; j_call: TRBJ1-2; v_call: TRBV12-3/TRBV12-4; d_call: TRBD1; cdr3_aa: CASSWDRVGGYTF; cdr3_nt: TGTGCCAGCAGTTGGGACAGGGTGGGTGGCTACACCTTC